The 31 T cell receptor beta chains listed next were all sequenced from one sample in a study of tumor and adjacent non-tumor tissue in lung cancer. This sample's RNA came from whole unsorted tissue. More than 3 cm separated this lung sample from the edge of the tumor. A modified ARM-PCR protocol with three rounds of nested PCR amplified TCRbeta. TCRdb reprocessed the multiplex PCR reads via MiXCR and lists one record per CDR3 protein. The top ten clones hold around 20% of a sample with around 100,000 distinct CDR3 sequences, more than 55% of them seen once. Sequenced: distant non-tumor lung tissue. The receptors here all came from a man aged 25-40 years with non-small cell lung cancer.

This chain links TRBV11-2 with TRBJ2-1; D is undetermined. Trimming cost V 3 bases and J 5 bases, with 8 bases left between them. The germline V gene encodes CDR1 SGHAT and CDR2 FQNNGV. The CDR3 totals 13 residues. In nucleotides, the CDR3 is TGTGCCAGCAGCTTCGTGCTCAACAATGAGCAGTTCTTC. Translation gives CASSFVLNNEQFF.

The genes are TRBV10-3 and TRBJ2-2; D gene uncertain. The V end was cut by 6 bases, the J end by 7 bases, with 12 bases between. The CDR3 loop spans 13 amino acids. From germline, CDR1 is ENHRY and CDR2 SYGVKD. CDR3 amino acids: CAIRTVNCGELFF. The CDR3 DNA sequence: TGTGCCATCAGGACGGTCAACTGCGGGGAGCTGTTTTTT.

Concerning this clonotype itself: A much larger clone is a single base away; this may be a read error. The rearrangement uses TRBV20-1 and TRBJ1-2; a possible D gene is TRBD1 (6 bases). The CDR3 runs 11 residues. The V gene's germline CDR1 is DFQATT and CDR2 SNEGSKA (reference sequence). Here the CDR3 DNA reads TGCAGGGGGGCAAGGACTTATGGCTACACCTTC. It codes for CRGARTYGYTF.

J is TRBJ1-1 and V is TRBV29-1; D may be TRBD1 (5 bases). The germline CDR1 and CDR2 sequences are SQVTM and ANQGSEA. The CDR3 covers 12 residues. CDR3 protein: CGGGDGAPEAFF. As DNA, the CDR3 is TGCGGTGGCGGGGACGGGGCCCCTGAAGCTTTCTTT.

Points on this clonotype: Its ends do not fully match the called genes, so a read error is possible. The V call is TRBV6-2 or TRBV6-3, the J call TRBJ2-6; D not resolved. The CDR3 loop spans 15 amino acids. Per the germline V gene, CDR1 is MNHEY and CDR2 is SVGEGT. CDR3 loop: CASSPWGTEANVLTF. CDR3 in DNA: TGTGCCAGCAGTCCATGGGGAACCGAGGCCAACGTCCTGACTTTT.

This clonotype has ten or more counts. This CDR3 is CASSRGVPTYEQYF. The CDR3 bases are TGCGCCAGCAGCCGAGGGGTCCCGACCTACGAGCAGTACTTC. The chain combines TRBV4-3 with TRBJ2-7; D tentatively fits TRBD1 or TRBD2 (5 bases each). V lost 4 bases and J lost 2, with 12 bases in between. The length of the CDR3 is 14 residues. The germline gives CDR1 LGHNA, CDR2 YSLEER.

With regard to this clonotype: A clone one base away is much larger, so this may be a read error. Here the CDR3 DNA reads TGTGCCGTGGGGGAGCCGAACACTGAAGTTTTCTTT. Residues: CAVGEPNTEVFF. The chain is built from TRBV5-4 and TRBJ1-1; D might be TRBD1 (5 bases). The length of the CDR3 is 12 residues. CDR1 SGHNT and CDR2 YYREEE come from the germline V gene (reference sequence).

Of note for this clonotype: A single base separates this from a much larger clone, so it may be a read error. The chain combines TRBV4-2 with TRBJ2-3, with TRBD2 matching over 9 bases. There are 18 residues in the CDR3. CDR1 and CDR2 from the germline V gene are LGHNA and YNFKEQ. Written as DNA, the CDR3 is TGTGCCAGCAGCCAAGTATCGAGCGGGGGGTCTAGCACAGATACGCTGTATTTT. Translating gives CASSQVSSGGSSTDTLYF.

The sample holds many counts of this clonotype. The V call is TRBV10-1, the J call TRBJ2-3; the match to TRBD2 covers 7 bases. The CDR3 covers 13 residues. V trimming: 4 bases; J trimming: 6 bases; junction bases outside the gene matches: 4. The germline CDR1 and CDR2 sequences are WNHNN and SYGVQD (reference sequence). The CDR3 DNA follows: TGCGCCAGCAGTGCCCTAGCGGTCGATACGCAGTATTTT. Translation gives CASSALAVDTQYF.

For this clonotype: One end of the junction is discordant with germline, which a read error may explain. The J gene is TRBJ2-1, the V gene TRBV11-2; tentative D call: TRBD2 (5 bases). Germline CDR1 reads SGHAT; CDR2 reads FQNNGV. The CDR3 runs 12 residues. The CDR3 loop is CASGFWPDEQSF. As DNA, the CDR3 is TGCGCCAGCGGATTTTGGCCGGACGAGCAGTCCTTC.

In this sample, this clonotype turned up once. Compared with germline, one end of the junction differs, possibly owing to a read error. This chain connects TRBV29-1 to TRBJ2-1; TRBD2 matches at 9 bases. From germline, CDR1 is SQVTM and CDR2 ANQGSEA. The CDR3 length is 12 residues. CDR3 sequence (DNA): TGTAGCCTTGAGCGGGGGGCGGGGGAGCACTTCTTC. Its translation: CSLERGAGEHFF.

The rearrangement joins TRBV11-3 to TRBJ2-2, with D possibly matching TRBD2 (7 bases). The CDR3 has 16 amino acids. Germline V gene data show CDR1 as SGHNT and CDR2 as YENEEA. V lost 5 bases and J lost 9, with 22 bases in between. DNA of the CDR3: TGTGCCAGCAGCGGACGGGGGGCTGCAGGGACCAGGGAGCTGTTTTTT. Its translation is CASSGRGAAGTRELFF.

V gene TRBV11-1 combines with J gene TRBJ2-2; TRBD1 matches at 7 bases. CDR1 is SGHAT and CDR2 is FQDESV in the germline V gene (reference sequence). This CDR3 is built from 15 residues. With 9 bases clipped from V and 9 bases from J, the junction kept 16 bases outside the gene matches. CDR3: CARSPSPQGTRELFF. Written as DNA, the CDR3 is TGTGCCAGGAGCCCAAGTCCACAGGGGACCAGGGAGCTGTTTTTT.

About this clonotype: Because it lacks the conserved phenylalanine or tryptophan at the end, this CDR3 is likely a read error. V and J are TRBV29-1 and TRBJ1-2, with 7 bases that match TRBD1. The V gene's germline CDR1 is SQVTM and CDR2 ANQGSEA. This CDR3 spans 12 amino acids. Trimming took 4 bases from V and 10 from J; bases not matched to a gene: 9. The CDR3 protein is CSVGVPQGDYTL. In nucleotides, the CDR3 is TGCAGCGTTGGGGTGCCGCAGGGGGACTACACCCTC.

Comments on this clonotype: A much larger clone is a single base away; this may be a read error. The final CDR3 position lacks the conserved phenylalanine or tryptophan, pointing to a likely read error. The chain is built from TRBV20-1 and TRBJ2-1; 11 bases match TRBD2. The CDR3 covers 14 residues. V was clipped by 5 bases and J by 4 bases; unmatched bases: 4. CDR1 and CDR2 (germline): DFQATT, SNEGSKA (reference sequence). The CDR3 nucleotides read TGCAGTGCTCGTACTAGCGGGGGTTACAATGAGCAGTTCTAC. Its protein is CSARTSGGYNEQFY.

This chain connects TRBV12-3 or TRBV12-4 to TRBJ2-1, with 15 bases aligning to TRBD2. V shed 7 bases and J 7 bases; nucleotides not matched to a gene: 8. The CDR3 length is 16 residues. CDR3 amino acids: CASIRTSGGADNEQFF. The CDR3 DNA is TGTGCCAGCATCCGGACTAGCGGGGGGGCCGATAATGAGCAGTTCTTC.

To note about this clonotype: A much larger clone lies a single base off, so this may be a read error. V usage is TRBV6-6 and J usage is TRBJ2-3; perhaps TRBD2 as D (6 bases). Deletions cut 6 bases from V and 3 bases from J, with 19 bases between. The CDR3 length is 16 residues. The V gene's germline CDR1 is MNHNY and CDR2 SVGAGI (reference sequence). This CDR3 reads CASRPRLGVVTDTQYF. The CDR3 DNA reads TGTGCCAGCAGACCTAGACTAGGGGTGGTAACAGATACGCAGTATTTT.

For this clonotype: This may stem from a read error, because a much larger clone lies one nucleotide away. The chain combines TRBV5-4 with TRBJ1-1; TRBD1 agrees at 7 bases. There are 16 residues in the CDR3. The germline V gene has CDR1 SGHNT and CDR2 YYREEE (reference sequence). V was clipped by 4 bases and J by 8 bases; unmatched bases: 17. CDR3 sequence reads: CASSRRLGQLLGEAFF. CDR3 DNA: TGTGCCAGCAGCCGCCGCCTGGGACAGCTCCTAGGGGAAGCTTTCTTT.

About this clonotype: Because the CDR3 is missing its conserved closing phenylalanine or tryptophan, this is likely a read error. The chain couples TRBV11-2 to TRBJ2-7, with D maybe TRBD2 (5 bases). This CDR3 contains 13 residues. Germline-derived CDR1 and CDR2 are SGHAT and FQNNGV. The CDR3 coding sequence is TGTGTCAGCAGCGGAGACGTAGCCTACGAGCAGTACTAC. The encoded protein is CVSSGDVAYEQYY.

In this sample, this clonotype turned up once. A much more abundant neighbour one base away suggests this may be a read error. V is TRBV12-3 or TRBV12-4 and J is TRBJ2-3; tentative D call: TRBD1 (6 bases). This CDR3 contains 15 residues. CDR3 sequence: CASSLTAGAIDAQYF. CDR3 in DNA: TGTGCCAGCAGTTTAACGGCAGGGGCTATAGATGCGCAGTATTTT.

J is TRBJ2-7 and V is TRBV6-2 or TRBV6-3; TRBD1 agrees at 9 bases. CDR3 length equals 14 residues. CDR1 and CDR2 from the germline V gene are MNHEY and SVGEGT. With 5 bases clipped from V and 2 bases from J, the junction kept 4 bases outside the gene matches. The chain's CDR3 is CASSPGQGTYEQYF. The DNA of the CDR3 is TGTGCCAGCAGTCCGGGACAGGGAACCTACGAGCAGTACTTC.

Comments on this clonotype: A read error may produce the germline difference seen at one junction end. This chain uses TRBV20-1 with TRBJ2-7, with TRBD1 as a possible D gene (6 bases). Germline V CDR1 and CDR2: DFQATT, SNEGSKA (reference sequence). CDR3 length equals 16 residues. The CDR3 coding sequence is TGCAGTGCTCTGAACAGGGCTGGAACCACCTCCCACGAGCAGTACTTC. This sequence encodes CSALNRAGTTSHEQYF.

This sequence joins TRBV20-1 and TRBJ2-2; D is possibly TRBD2 (5 bases). V shed 0 bases and J shed 6 bases, with 14 bases lying between them. CDR1 is DFQATT and CDR2 is SNEGSKA in the germline V gene (reference sequence). The CDR3 length is 15 residues. CDR3 coding DNA: TGCAGTGCTAGAGATGTGGGAGAAGATGCCGGGGAGCTGTTTTTT. Protein sequence: CSARDVGEDAGELFF.

J is TRBJ2-3 and V is TRBV20-1; no clear D gene. V lost 8 bases, J lost 1 base, and 22 bases lay in between. This CDR3 has 16 amino acids. In germline, CDR1 is DFQATT, CDR2 SNEGSKA (reference sequence). The CDR3 sequence: CSTGRRAPDGTDTQYF. CDR3 sequence (DNA): TGCAGTACTGGGCGCCGGGCGCCCGATGGCACAGATACGCAGTATTTT.

With regard to this clonotype: The junction departs from the called germline gene at one end, perhaps through a read error. The rearrangement uses TRBV11-1 and TRBJ1-1; a possible D gene is TRBD1 (5 bases). Germline V CDR1 and CDR2: SGHAT, FQDESV (reference sequence). CDR3 length: 14 amino acids. DNA for the CDR3: TGTGCCAGCATCTGGACAACTGTGAACACTGATGCTTTCTTT. The encoded protein is CASIWTTVNTDAFF.

J is TRBJ2-7 and V is TRBV11-2; the D is unclear. This CDR3 contains 15 residues. The germline V gene has CDR1 SGHAT and CDR2 FQNNGV. Written as DNA, the CDR3 is TGTGCCAGCATCTTAGAACGAGACATCTACTACGAGCAGTACGTC. Its protein product is CASILERDIYYEQYV.

DNA for the CDR3: TGCAGTGCTGGGGATCCGGGACTCTCCTACGAGCAGTACTTC. Its translation: CSAGDPGLSYEQYF. The gene calls are TRBV20-1 and TRBJ2-7; D perhaps matches TRBD2 (6 bases). Germline CDR1 and CDR2: DFQATT and SNEGSKA (reference sequence). The CDR3 has 14 residues. V shed 5 bases and J shed 0 bases, with 14 bases lying between them.

About this clonotype itself: A much more abundant neighbour one base away suggests this may be a read error. J is TRBJ2-7 and V is TRBV4-3; D remains unclear. CDR1 is LGHNA, CDR2 YSLEER, per germline. V lost 1 base to trimming and J lost 1 base, with 11 bases between them. CDR3 size: 15 residues. DNA of the CDR3: TGCGCCAGCAGCCAAGCGGCGAGCAGTTCCTACGAGCAGTACTTC. Its protein product is CASSQAASSSYEQYF.

Worth noting for this clonotype: A much larger clone lies one base from this, so it may be a read error. This sequence joins TRBV4-2 and TRBJ2-3; 10 positions match TRBD2. From germline, CDR1 is LGHNA and CDR2 YNFKEQ. The CDR3 spans 15 residues. Here the CDR3 reads CASMPMASGGDTQFF. In DNA, the CDR3 is TGTGCCAGCATGCCTATGGCTAGCGGGGGCGATACGCAGTTTTTT.

This clonotype was seen a handful of times. Since a much larger clone is just one base distant, this may be a read error. The rearrangement joins TRBV6-2 or TRBV6-3 to TRBJ1-1, with 9 nucleotides matching TRBD1. The CDR3 has 14 amino acids. Germline CDR1 MNHEY, CDR2 SVGEGT. In DNA, the CDR3 is TGTGCCAGCAGTGAGACACAGGGGGCCACTGGAGCTTTCTTT. Translating gives CASSETQGATGAFF.

Note on this clonotype: A much larger clone differs from this one at a single base, so this may be a read error. This rearrangement joins TRBV20-1 to TRBJ1-2; D unclear. CDR1 is DFQATT, CDR2 SNEGSKA, per germline (reference sequence). Trimming shortened V by 8 bases and J by 2 bases, and 21 bases separated the two germline ends. CDR3 size: 15 residues. The CDR3 here is CSTTGSDLGNYGYTF. The DNA for the CDR3 is TGCAGTACAACGGGGTCGGATCTCGGGAACTATGGCTACACCTTC.